The next 16 T cell receptor beta chains were all read from a single sample in a study of T-cell memory formation after mild COVID-19. Using its own MiXCR run on the 5' RACE reads, TCRdb lists one record per CDR3 protein. This table holds about 110,000 distinct CDR3 sequences, over 10% found once. Input material: PBMCs or a T cell subset sorted from them (not recorded which). The source of these receptors is an adult woman who had mild COVID-19 (a few samples of this study predate the infection). Cell type and time point are not known.

The genes are TRBV12-3 or TRBV12-4 and TRBJ1-4; TRBD1 aligns across 8 bases. This CDR3 is built from 15 residues. V shed 5 bases and J 8 bases; nucleotides not matched to a gene: 10. As DNA, the CDR3 is TGTGCCAGCAGTAAAGACAGGGGATTCGGGGAAAAACTGTTTTTT. This gives the protein CASSKDRGFGEKLFF.

The sample holds a few counts of this clonotype. The chain carries TRBV9 and TRBJ1-1; D remains ambiguous. Germline CDR1 SGDLS, CDR2 YYNGEE. The CDR3 totals 13 residues. Trimming left V 2 bases short and J 3 bases short, with 8 bases between. This CDR3 reads CASSVLQHTEAFF. The CDR3 nucleotides read TGTGCCAGCAGCGTTTTACAGCACACTGAAGCTTTCTTT.

This chain links TRBV2 with TRBJ2-2; D unresolved. This CDR3 is built from 13 residues. The ends were cut back, 2 bases at V and 4 bases at J, with 5 bases in the middle. CDR1 and CDR2 (germline): SNHLY, FYNNEI. In DNA, the CDR3 is TGTGCCAGCAGTGAACGCGGCACCGGGGAGCTGTTTTTT. Translating gives CASSERGTGELFF.

The CDR3 reads CASSIGAIPYEQYF. The CDR3 region has the DNA TGTGCCAGTAGTATAGGGGCAATACCCTACGAGCAGTACTTC. The genes are TRBV19 and TRBJ2-7; D is undetermined. The CDR3 runs 14 residues. V lost 1 base and J lost 2, with 9 bases in between. CDR1 is LNHDA and CDR2 is SQIVND in the germline V gene (reference sequence).

V is TRBV7-9 and J is TRBJ2-5; D uncertain. The length of the CDR3 is 16 residues. Germline values: CDR1 SEHNR, CDR2 FQNEAQ (reference sequence). Trimming removed 6 bases at V and 4 bases at J, with 21 bases between. CDR3 in DNA: TGTGCCAGCAGTTTCGCCCCGGGCCTGGCCCTAGAGACCCAGTACTTC. Translation: CASSFAPGLALETQYF.

V is TRBV10-3 and J is TRBJ2-1; TRBD2 aligns across 13 bases. Germline V gene data show CDR1 as ENHRY and CDR2 as SYGVKD. This CDR3 comprises 16 residues. V was pared by 3 bases and J by 12 bases, with 11 bases of the junction left unmatched. This chain's CDR3 is CAISELAGGAPMGQFF. The CDR3 DNA follows: TGTGCCATCAGTGAACTAGCGGGAGGGGCACCCATGGGGCAGTTCTTC.

The chain carries TRBV30 and TRBJ2-5, with TRBD2 identical over 8 bases. The V gene's germline CDR1 is GTSNPN and CDR2 SVGIG (reference sequence). Unmatched junction bases numbered 5, after V lost 2 bases and J lost 0 bases. The CDR3 is made up of 15 amino acids. This CDR3 is CAWSRGGGNQETQYF. The CDR3, as DNA: TGTGCCTGGAGTCGAGGCGGGGGGAACCAAGAGACCCAGTACTTC.

The rearrangement joins TRBV12-3 or TRBV12-4 to TRBJ2-7; a weak D match, TRBD2 (5 bases). This CDR3 comprises 16 residues. The V gene lost 3 bases and the J gene lost 1 base, with 16 bases spanning the gap. CDR3 DNA: TGTGCCAGCAGTTTTAACCCGGGGAGAAGGTCCTACGAGCAGTACTTC. Translating gives CASSFNPGRRSYEQYF.

V is TRBV9 and J is TRBJ1-1; the D is unclear. The CDR3 covers 13 residues. CDR1 SGDLS and CDR2 YYNGEE come from the germline V gene. The ends were cut back, 1 base at V and 7 bases at J, with 11 bases in the middle. CDR3 residues: CASSVRVGGEAFF. The CDR3 bases are TGTGCCAGCAGCGTACGTGTGGGCGGTGAAGCTTTCTTT.

This chain links TRBV10-2 with TRBJ2-1, with 8 bases matching TRBD2. Germline CDR1 reads WSHSY; CDR2 reads SAAADI. The CDR3 is made up of 14 amino acids. V trimming: 11 bases; J trimming: 8 bases; junction bases outside the gene matches: 14. The CDR3 protein is CASGRELAGDEQFF. CDR3 nucleotides: TGCGCCTCCGGCCGGGAGCTAGCGGGCGATGAGCAGTTCTTC.

This clonotype appeared a single time. The rearrangement joins TRBV4-1 to TRBJ1-3; D unresolved. Trimming stripped 1 base from V and 1 base from J, with 8 bases between. CDR3 length equals 15 residues. Per the germline V gene, CDR1 is MGHRA and CDR2 is YSYEKL. The DNA for the CDR3 is TGCGCCAGCAGCCAAGGCCGGAATTCTGGAAACACCATATATTTT. Its protein product is CASSQGRNSGNTIYF.

This chain connects TRBV12-3 or TRBV12-4 to TRBJ2-6; 8 bases are shared with TRBD1. The CDR3 is made up of 17 amino acids. V lost 6 bases, J lost 1 base, and 8 bases stayed unmatched. The CDR3 DNA reads TGTGCCAGCAGATCCGGGACAGGAGCGTCTGGGGCCAACGTCCTGACTTTC. Its translation is CASRSGTGASGANVLTF.

This clonotype has only a few counts. V gene TRBV7-9 combines with J gene TRBJ2-1; TRBD1 agrees at 8 bases. The germline V gene encodes CDR1 SEHNR and CDR2 FQNEAQ (reference sequence). V lost 6 bases and J lost 2; bases outside the gene matches: 9. This CDR3 comprises 16 residues. The CDR3: CASRPDRGGPYNEQFF. CDR3 coding DNA: TGTGCCAGCAGGCCCGACAGGGGTGGCCCCTACAATGAGCAGTTCTTC.

The chain joins TRBV13 to TRBJ2-7; possibly TRBD2 for D (5 bases). Trimming pared 5 bases from V and 1 base from J, leaving 12 bases between. The CDR3 runs to 14 residues. CDR1 and CDR2 (germline): PRHDT, FYEKMQ (reference sequence). The CDR3 DNA reads TGTGCCAGCAGCCTCCGGGATCATTCCTACGAGCAGTACTTC. It specifies CASSLRDHSYEQYF.

This chain uses TRBV12-3 or TRBV12-4 with TRBJ2-4; no definite D call. V was trimmed by 6 bases and J by 1 base, leaving 13 bases between them. This CDR3 region has 15 residues. This chain's CDR3 is CASSPGLYAKNIQYF. The CDR3 DNA is TGTGCCAGCAGCCCCGGGTTGTATGCCAAAAACATTCAGTACTTC.

The chain couples TRBV6-5 to TRBJ2-5, with D unresolved. The germline CDR1 and CDR2 sequences are MNHEY and SVGAGI. V was shortened by 0 bases and J by 11 bases, with 13 bases between the two germline ends. CDR3 size: 13 residues. CDR3 bases: TGTGCCAGCAGTTACTCGAGACTTGAGTGGCAGTACTTC. This gives the protein CASSYSRLEWQYF.